The present T cell receptor beta chain was sequenced within a study of OX40 agonist ivuxolimab in advanced cancers. Study information: Every 2 weeks, patients received ivuxolimab intravenously, dosed at 0.01 to 10 mg/kg. Participants, roughly 81% male, averaged about 56 years of age, ranging from about 23 to 79. Prior checkpoint blockade (anti-PD-1, anti-PD-L1 or anti-CTLA-4) was permitted; 40% had it.

Comments on this clone: Its antigen is currently unknown.

V lost 4 bases and J 8 bases, leaving 14 bases between the germline ends. The CDR3 covers 12 residues. Germline-derived CDR1 and CDR2 are GTSNPN and SVGIG (reference sequence). Clones were sequenced by immunoSEQ multiplex PCR, and TCRdb holds only the in-frame ones, with some missing. The table lists around 72,000 clones, approximately 85% of them singletons, with roughly 16% in the top ten. Study findings and constraints: Among the lowest peripheral clonal expansion occurred in 0.1-3.0 mg/kg partial responders.

V is TRBV30 and J is TRBJ1-1, with a possible D match to TRBD1 (6 bases). Material: CD4+ or CD8+ T cells sorted from blood, obtained in a trial of the OX40 agonist ivuxolimab. The clonotype comes from an adult with an advanced solid tumor such as melanoma, head and neck, liver or kidney cancer. The CDR3 is CAWNFEGGEAFF. The CDR3 DNA reads as TGTGCCTGGAACTTTGAGGGGGGAGAAGCTTTCTTT.